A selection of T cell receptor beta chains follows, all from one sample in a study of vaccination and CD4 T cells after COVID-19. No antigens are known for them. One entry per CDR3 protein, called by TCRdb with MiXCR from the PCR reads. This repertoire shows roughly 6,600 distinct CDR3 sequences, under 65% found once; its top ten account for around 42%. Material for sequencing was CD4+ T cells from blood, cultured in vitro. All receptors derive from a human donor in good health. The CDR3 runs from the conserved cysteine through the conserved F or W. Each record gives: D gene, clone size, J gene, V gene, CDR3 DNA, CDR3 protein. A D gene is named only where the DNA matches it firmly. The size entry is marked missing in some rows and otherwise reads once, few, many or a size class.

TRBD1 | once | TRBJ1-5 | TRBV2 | TGTGCCAGCAGCGTTGACAGGGGCCATCAGCCCCAGCATTTT | CASSVDRGHQPQHF
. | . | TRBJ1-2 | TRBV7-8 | TGTGCCAGCAGCTTACGCAGCTCTAACTATGGCTACACCTTC | CASSLRSSNYGYTF
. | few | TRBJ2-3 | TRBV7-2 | TGTGCCAGCAGCTTCCGGCGGGAAGGTTGGGCAGATACGCAGTATTTT | CASSFRREGWADTQYF
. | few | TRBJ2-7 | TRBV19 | TGTGCCAGTAGCGGCCCCAGTAGACAGACCTACGAGCAGTACTTC | CASSGPSRQTYEQYF
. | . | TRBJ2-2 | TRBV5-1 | TGCGCCAGCAGCTTGTTGGGGAACACCGGGGAGCTGTTTTTT | CASSLLGNTGELFF
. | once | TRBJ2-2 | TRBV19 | TGTGCCAGTCAAAGGGCCAGGGAAGGCGGGGAGCTGTTTTTT | CASQRAREGGELFF
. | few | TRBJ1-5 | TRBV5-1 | TGCGCCAGCAGGCCCGACCTTGGCAATCAGCCCCAGCATTTT | CASRPDLGNQPQHF
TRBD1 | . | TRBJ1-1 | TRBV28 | TGTGCCAGCAGGTCAGGGGGCAGTGCTGAAGCTTTCTTT | CASRSGGSAEAFF
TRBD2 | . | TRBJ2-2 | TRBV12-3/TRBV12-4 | TGTGCCAGCGGGTTGACTAGCGGGGGCACCGGGGAGCTGTTTTTT | CASGLTSGGTGELFF
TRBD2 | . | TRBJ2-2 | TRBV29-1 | TGCAGCCCCCCCAGGTCTAGCGGGAGATTCGGGGAGCTGTTTTTT | CSPPRSSGRFGELFF
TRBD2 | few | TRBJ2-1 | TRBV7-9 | TGTGCCAGCAGCCCGAAGCTGCGGGAGGGTAATGAGCAGTTCTTC | CASSPKLREGNEQFF
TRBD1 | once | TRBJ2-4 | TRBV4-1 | TGCGCCAGCAGCCAAGATCCAGGGGGACAAGCCAAAAACATTCAGTACTTC | CASSQDPGGQAKNIQYF
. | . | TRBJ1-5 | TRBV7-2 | TGTGCCAGCAGAACAAATGCAGGCAATCAGCCCCAGCATTTT | CASRTNAGNQPQHF
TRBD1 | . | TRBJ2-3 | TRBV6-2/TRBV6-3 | TGTGCCAGCAGCCCAGGACAGGTCCGCACAGATACGCAGTATTTT | CASSPGQVRTDTQYF
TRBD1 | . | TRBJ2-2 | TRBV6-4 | TGTGCCAGCAGAGGGACAGGGGGTCACACCGGGGAGCTGTTTTTT | CASRGTGGHTGELFF
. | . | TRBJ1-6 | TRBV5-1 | TGCGCCAGCAGCTTCGGTTTACAGGGAAATAATTCACCCCTCCACTTT | CASSFGLQGNNSPLHF
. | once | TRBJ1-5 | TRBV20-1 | TGCAGTGCTAGCGTCCAGTCTTATAGCAATCAGCCCCAGCATTTT | CSASVQSYSNQPQHF
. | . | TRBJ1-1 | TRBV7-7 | TGTGCCAGCGACCCAGGTAGACTATTAGGTTTGAACACTGAAGCTTTCTTT | CASDPGRLLGLNTEAFF
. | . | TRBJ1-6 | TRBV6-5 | TGTGCCAGCAGTTACTCTGGGGACACCGGTTCACCCCTCCACTTT | CASSYSGDTGSPLHF
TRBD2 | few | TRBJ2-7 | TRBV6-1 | TGTGCCAGCAGTAAAGCGGGAAAGGACGACGAGCAGTACTTC | CASSKAGKDDEQYF
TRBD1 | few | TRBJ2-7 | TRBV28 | TGTGCCAGCAGTTTGACAGGGGGCCCCTACGAGCAGTACTTC | CASSLTGGPYEQYF